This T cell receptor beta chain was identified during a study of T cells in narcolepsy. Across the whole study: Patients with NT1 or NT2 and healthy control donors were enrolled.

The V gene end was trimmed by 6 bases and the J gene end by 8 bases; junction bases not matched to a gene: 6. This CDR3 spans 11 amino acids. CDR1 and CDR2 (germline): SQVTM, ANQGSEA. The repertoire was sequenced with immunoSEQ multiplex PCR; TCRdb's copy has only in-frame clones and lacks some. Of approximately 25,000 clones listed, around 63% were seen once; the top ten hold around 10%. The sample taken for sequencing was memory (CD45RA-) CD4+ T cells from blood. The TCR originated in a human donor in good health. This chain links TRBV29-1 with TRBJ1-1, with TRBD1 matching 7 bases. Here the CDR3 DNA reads TGCAGCGTAGGGGAGACAGGGGAAGCTTTCTTT. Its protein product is CSVGETGEAFF. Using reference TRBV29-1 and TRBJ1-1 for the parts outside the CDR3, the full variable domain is SAVISQKPSRDICQRGTSLTIQCQVDSQVTMMFWYRQQPGQSLTLIATANQGSEATYESGFVIDKFPISRPNLTFSTLTVSNMSPEDSSIYLCSVGETGEAFFGQGTRLTVV.